This T cell receptor (beta chain) was sequenced in a study of beta chain features in type 1 diabetes. Across the study: Healthy donors resembled patients in age, gender and cell yields.

cDNA synthesis used the whole RNA isolate, giving expressed TCRB sequences. Sequencing was performed with immunoSEQ multiplex PCR; in TCRdb, only in-frame clones are kept and a portion is missing. The table shows more than 300,000 clones, with roughly an eighth occurring only once. Between the trimmed V and J ends, which lost 6 bases and 6 bases, there was a span of 14 bases. The germline gives CDR1 SGHNT, CDR2 YYREEE (reference sequence). This CDR3 has 13 residues. The receptor was isolated from a young man in good health. The sequenced sample consisted of naive CD4+ T cells from blood. The chain joins TRBV5-4 to TRBJ2-3; a weak D match, TRBD1 (6 bases). The CDR3 nucleotides read TGTGCCAGCAACCCGAGGGGGTTGGATACGCAGTATTTT. Translated, it gives CASNPRGLDTQYF.